This T cell receptor (beta chain) was sequenced during a study of patients and donors after allogeneic stem cell transplantation. In this sample, this clonotype turned up a few times. Each CDR3 protein gets one entry after TCRdb re-called the RT-PCR reads with MiXCR. The profile shows 95,000 to 120,000 distinct CDR3 sequences, roughly 37% of them singletons. The CDR3 has 16 residues. Germline CDR1 LGHNA, CDR2 YSLEER. Trimming shortened V by 1 base and J by 6 bases, and 18 bases separated the two germline ends. The sequenced sample was blood, either unsorted or a sorted T cell fraction (not recorded which). The V gene is TRBV4-3, the J gene TRBJ1-1, with D possibly matching TRBD1 (6 bases). This clonotype was sampled from a human donor who was either an allogeneic HSCT recipient or a stem cell or donor lymphocyte infusion donor (not recorded which). It is not recorded whose cells these are; they may come from a transplant donor. Here the CDR3 DNA reads TGCGCCAGCAGCCAAGGGGGCCCACACAGGGACGCTGAAGCTTTCTTT. As protein: CASSQGGPHRDAEAFF.